The clone carrying this TCR beta chain was found many times. Its antigen is unidentified. This sample is drawn from a study of blood T cells in healthy people across ages. Germline V lookup: CDR1 LGHNA, CDR2 YNFKEQ. J was trimmed by 6 bases and V by 2 bases; bases with no gene match: 10. The CDR3 contains 15 residues. Points from the study as a whole: From one million sequenced T cells, diversity estimates were lower bounds.

Through a sample-barcoded 5' primer and a J-beta primer mix, a second PCR was run for about 7 to 12 cycles. TCRdb used MiXCR to reprocess the 5' RACE reads, holding one entry per CDR3 protein. The table lists some 1,500,000 distinct CDR3 sequences, about 42% of them singletons. Those donating, healthy Caucasian individuals from Russia, were aged roughly 6 to 90. Donors gave around 10 milliliters of peripheral blood apiece. Total RNA, at least 5 micrograms per sample, came from PBMCs. The sequencing sample was made of blood. The TCR comes from a woman aged 18-29 years in good health. This rearrangement joins TRBV4-2 to TRBJ2-7; 7 bases line up with TRBD2. DNA for the CDR3: TGTGCCAGCAGCCAACCCGGGACTATGCGTGGCGAGCAGTACTTC. It yields the protein CASSQPGTMRGEQYF.